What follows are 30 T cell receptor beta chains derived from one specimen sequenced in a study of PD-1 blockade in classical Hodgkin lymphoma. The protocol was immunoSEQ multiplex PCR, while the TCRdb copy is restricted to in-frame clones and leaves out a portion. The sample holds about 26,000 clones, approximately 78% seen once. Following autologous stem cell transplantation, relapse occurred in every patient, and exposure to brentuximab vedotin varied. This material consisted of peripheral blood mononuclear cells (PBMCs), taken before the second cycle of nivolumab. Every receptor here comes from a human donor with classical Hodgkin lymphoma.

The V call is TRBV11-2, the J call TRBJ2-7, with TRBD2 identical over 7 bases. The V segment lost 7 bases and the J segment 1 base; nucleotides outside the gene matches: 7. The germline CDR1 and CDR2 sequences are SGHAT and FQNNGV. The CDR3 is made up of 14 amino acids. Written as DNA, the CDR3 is TGTGCCAGCACCCCGTGGGGGGGTTCCTACGAGCAGTACTTC. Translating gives CASTPWGGSYEQYF.

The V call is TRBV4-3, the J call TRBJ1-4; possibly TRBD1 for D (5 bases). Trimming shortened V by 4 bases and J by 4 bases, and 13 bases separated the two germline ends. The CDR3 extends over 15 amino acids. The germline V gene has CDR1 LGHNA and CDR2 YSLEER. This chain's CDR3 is CASSPGTGYNEKLFF. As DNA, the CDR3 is TGCGCCAGCAGCCCGGGTACAGGCTATAATGAAAAACTGTTTTTT.

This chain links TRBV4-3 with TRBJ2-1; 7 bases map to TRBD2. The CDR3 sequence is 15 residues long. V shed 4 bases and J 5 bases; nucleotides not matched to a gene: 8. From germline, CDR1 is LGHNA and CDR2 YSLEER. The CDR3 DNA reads TGCGCCAGCAGCCCAGCGGGATGGGCCAACAATGAGCAGTTCTTC. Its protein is CASSPAGWANNEQFF.

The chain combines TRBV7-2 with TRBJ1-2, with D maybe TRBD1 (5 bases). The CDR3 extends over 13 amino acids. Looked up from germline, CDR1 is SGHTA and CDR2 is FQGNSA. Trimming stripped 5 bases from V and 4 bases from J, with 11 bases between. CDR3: CASSPGYGYGYTF. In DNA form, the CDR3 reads TGTGCCAGCAGCCCAGGGTACGGCTATGGCTACACCTTC.

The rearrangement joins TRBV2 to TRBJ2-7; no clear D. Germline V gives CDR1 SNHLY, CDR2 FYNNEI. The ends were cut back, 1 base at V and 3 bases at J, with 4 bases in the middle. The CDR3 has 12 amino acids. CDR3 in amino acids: CASSEEVYEQYF. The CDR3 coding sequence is TGTGCCAGCAGTGAAGAGGTCTACGAGCAGTACTTC.

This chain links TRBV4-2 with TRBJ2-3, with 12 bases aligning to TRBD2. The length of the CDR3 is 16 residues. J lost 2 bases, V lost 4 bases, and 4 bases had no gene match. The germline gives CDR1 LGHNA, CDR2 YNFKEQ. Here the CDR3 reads CASSRRTSGDTDTQYF. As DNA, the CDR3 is TGTGCCAGCAGCCGCAGGACTAGCGGGGACACAGATACGCAGTATTTT.

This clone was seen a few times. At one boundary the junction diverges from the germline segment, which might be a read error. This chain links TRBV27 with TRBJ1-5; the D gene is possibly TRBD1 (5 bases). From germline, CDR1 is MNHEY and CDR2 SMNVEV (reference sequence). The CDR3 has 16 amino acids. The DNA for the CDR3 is TGTGCCAGCATTTTAGGGGCCCAGGTCCGCAATCAGCCCCAGCATTTT. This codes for CASILGAQVRNQPQHF.

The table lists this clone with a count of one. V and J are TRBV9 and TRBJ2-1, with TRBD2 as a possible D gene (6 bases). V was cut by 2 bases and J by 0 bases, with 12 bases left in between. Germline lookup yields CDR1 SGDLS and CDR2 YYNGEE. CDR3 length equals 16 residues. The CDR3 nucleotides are TGTGCCAGCAGCGTTAGCGGTTTTAGCTCCTACAATGAGCAGTTCTTC. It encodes CASSVSGFSSYNEQFF.

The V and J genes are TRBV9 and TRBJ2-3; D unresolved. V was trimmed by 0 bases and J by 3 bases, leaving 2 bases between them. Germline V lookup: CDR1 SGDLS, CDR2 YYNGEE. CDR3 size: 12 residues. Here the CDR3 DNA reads TGTGCCAGCAGCGTAGTAACAGATACGCAGTATTTT. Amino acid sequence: CASSVVTDTQYF.

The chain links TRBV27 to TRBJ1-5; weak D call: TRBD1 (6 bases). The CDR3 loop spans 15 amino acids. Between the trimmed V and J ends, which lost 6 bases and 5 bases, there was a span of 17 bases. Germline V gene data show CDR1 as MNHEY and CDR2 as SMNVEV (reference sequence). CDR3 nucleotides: TGTGCCAGCAGCATCACAGGGTTCGGCGATCAGCCCCAGCATTTT. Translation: CASSITGFGDQPQHF.

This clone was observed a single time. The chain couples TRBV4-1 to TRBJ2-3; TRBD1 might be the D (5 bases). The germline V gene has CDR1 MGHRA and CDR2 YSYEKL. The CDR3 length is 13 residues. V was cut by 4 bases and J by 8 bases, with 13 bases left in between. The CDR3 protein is CASSPPLGVTQYF. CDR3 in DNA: TGCGCCAGCAGCCCTCCCCTAGGGGTTACGCAGTATTTT.

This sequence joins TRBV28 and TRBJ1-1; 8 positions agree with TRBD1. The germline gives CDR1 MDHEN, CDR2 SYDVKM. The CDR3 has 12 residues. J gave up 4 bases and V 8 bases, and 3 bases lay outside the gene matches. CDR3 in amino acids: CASARGLTEAFF. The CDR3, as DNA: TGTGCCAGCGCCAGGGGGCTCACTGAAGCTTTCTTT.

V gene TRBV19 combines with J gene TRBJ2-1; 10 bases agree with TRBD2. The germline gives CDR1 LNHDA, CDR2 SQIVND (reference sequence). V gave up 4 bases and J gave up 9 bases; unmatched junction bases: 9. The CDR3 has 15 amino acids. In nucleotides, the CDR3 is TGTGCCAGTAGTACCACGGGACTAGCGAGGGTTGAGCAGTTCTTC. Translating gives CASSTTGLARVEQFF.

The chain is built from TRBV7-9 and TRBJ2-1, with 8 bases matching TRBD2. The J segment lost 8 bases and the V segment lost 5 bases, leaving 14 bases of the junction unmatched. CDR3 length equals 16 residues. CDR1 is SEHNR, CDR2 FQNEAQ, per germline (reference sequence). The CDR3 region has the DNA TGTGCCAGCAGCCCGGAAAAATCTAGCGGGTGGTATGAGCAGTTCTTC. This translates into CASSPEKSSGWYEQFF.

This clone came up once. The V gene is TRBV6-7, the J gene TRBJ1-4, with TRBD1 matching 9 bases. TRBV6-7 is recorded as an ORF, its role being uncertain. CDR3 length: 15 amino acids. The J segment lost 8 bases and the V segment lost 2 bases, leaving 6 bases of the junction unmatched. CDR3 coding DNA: TGTGCCAGCAGTTACGGGGACAGGGCAAACGAAAAACTGTTTTTT. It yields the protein CASSYGDRANEKLFF.

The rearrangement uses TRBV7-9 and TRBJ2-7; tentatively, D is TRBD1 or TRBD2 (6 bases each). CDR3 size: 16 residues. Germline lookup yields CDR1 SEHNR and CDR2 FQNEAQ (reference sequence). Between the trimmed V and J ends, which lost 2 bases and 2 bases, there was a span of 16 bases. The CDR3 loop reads CASSLPVAGHTYEQYF. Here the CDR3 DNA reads TGTGCCAGCAGCTTACCCGTGGCGGGACACACCTACGAGCAGTACTTC. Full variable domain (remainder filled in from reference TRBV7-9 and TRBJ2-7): DTGVSQNPRHKITKRGQNVTFRCDPISEHNRLYWYRQTLGQGPEFLTYFQNEAQLEKSRLLSDRFSAERPKGSFSTLEIQRTEQGDSAMYLCASSLPVAGHTYEQYFGPGTRLTVT.

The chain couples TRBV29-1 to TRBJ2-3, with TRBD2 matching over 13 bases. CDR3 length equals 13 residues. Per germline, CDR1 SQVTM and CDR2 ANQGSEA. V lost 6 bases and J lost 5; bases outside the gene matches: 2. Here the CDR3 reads CSVGLAGKDTQYF. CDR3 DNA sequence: TGCAGCGTGGGACTAGCGGGGAAAGATACGCAGTATTTT.

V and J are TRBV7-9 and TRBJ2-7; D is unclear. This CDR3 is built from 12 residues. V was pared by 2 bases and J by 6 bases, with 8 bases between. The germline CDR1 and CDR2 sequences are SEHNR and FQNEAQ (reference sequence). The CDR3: CASSLSAAEQYF. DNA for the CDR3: TGTGCCAGCAGCTTATCCGCAGCCGAGCAGTACTTC.

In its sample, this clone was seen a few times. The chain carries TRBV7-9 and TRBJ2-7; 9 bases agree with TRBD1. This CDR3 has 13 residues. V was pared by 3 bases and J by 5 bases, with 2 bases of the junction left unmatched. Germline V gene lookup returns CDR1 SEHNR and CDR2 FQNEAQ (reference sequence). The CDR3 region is CASSFTGGHEQYF. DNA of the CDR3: TGTGCCAGCAGCTTCACAGGGGGCCACGAGCAGTACTTC.

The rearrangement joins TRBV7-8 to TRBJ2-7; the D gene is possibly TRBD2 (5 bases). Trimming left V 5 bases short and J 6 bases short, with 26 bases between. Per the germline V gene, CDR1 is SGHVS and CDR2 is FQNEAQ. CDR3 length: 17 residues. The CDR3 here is CASSPREVGSSSGEQYF. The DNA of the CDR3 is TGTGCCAGCAGCCCCCGGGAAGTGGGGTCCTCCTCAGGCGAGCAGTACTTC. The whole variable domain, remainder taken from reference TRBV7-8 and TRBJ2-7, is GAGVSQSPRYKVAKRGQDVALRCDPISGHVSLFWYQQALGQGPEFLTYFQNEAQLDKSGLPSDRFFAERPEGSVSTLKIQRTQQEDSAVYLCASSPREVGSSSGEQYFGPGTRLTVT.

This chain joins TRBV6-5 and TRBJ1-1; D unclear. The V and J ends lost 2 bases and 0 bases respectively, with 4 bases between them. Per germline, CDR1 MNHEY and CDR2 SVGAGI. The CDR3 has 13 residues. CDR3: CASSYAMNTEAFF. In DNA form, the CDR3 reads TGTGCCAGCAGTTACGCAATGAACACTGAAGCTTTCTTT.

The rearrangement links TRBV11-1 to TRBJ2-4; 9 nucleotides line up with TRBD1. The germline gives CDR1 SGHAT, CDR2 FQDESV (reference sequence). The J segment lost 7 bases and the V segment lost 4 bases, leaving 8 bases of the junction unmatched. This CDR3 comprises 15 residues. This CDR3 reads CASSSSRDRANIQYF. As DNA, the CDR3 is TGTGCCAGCAGCTCGTCCCGGGACAGGGCCAACATTCAGTACTTC.

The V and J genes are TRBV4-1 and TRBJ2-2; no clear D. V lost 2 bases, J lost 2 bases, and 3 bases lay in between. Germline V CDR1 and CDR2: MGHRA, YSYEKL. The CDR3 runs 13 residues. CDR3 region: CASSQLNTGELFF. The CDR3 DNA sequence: TGCGCCAGCAGCCAACTTAACACCGGGGAGCTGTTTTTT.

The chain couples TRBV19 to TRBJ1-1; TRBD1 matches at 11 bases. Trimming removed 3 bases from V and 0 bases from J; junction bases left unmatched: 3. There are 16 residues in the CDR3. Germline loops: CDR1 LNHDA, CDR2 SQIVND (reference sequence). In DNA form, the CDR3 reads TGTGCCAGTAGTATCTGGGGACAGGGGGTGAACACTGAAGCTTTCTTT. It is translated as CASSIWGQGVNTEAFF. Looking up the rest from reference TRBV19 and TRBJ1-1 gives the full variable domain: DGGITQSPKYLFRKEGQNVTLSCEQNLNHDAMYWYRQDPGQGLRLIYYSQIVNDFQKGDIAEGYSVSREKKESFPLTVTSAQKNPTAFYLCASSIWGQGVNTEAFFGQGTRLTVV.

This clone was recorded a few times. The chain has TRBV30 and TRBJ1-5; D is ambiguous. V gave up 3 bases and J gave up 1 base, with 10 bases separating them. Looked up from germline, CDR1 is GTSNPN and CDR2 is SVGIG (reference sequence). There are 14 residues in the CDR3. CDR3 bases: TGTGCCTGGAGCCCCATAGTCAGCAATCAGCCCCAGCATTTT. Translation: CAWSPIVSNQPQHF.

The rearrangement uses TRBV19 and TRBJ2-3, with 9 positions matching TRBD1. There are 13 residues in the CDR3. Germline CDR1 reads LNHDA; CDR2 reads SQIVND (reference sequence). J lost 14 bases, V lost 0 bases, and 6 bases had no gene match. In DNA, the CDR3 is TGTGCCAGTAGTATAGATCGGGGACAGGGTCGGTATTTT. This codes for CASSIDRGQGRYF.

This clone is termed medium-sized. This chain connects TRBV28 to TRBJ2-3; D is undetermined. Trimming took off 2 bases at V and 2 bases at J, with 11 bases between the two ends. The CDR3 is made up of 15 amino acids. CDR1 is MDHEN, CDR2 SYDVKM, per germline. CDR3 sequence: CASSLSKFYTDTQYF. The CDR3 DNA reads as TGTGCCAGCAGTTTAAGCAAGTTCTACACAGATACGCAGTATTTT.

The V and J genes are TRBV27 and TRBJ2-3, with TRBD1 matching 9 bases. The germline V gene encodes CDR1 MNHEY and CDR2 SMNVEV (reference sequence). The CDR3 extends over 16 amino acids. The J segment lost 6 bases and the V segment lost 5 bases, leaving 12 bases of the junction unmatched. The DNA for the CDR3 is TGTGCCAGCAGTCCTCGCTTACCGGGACAGGGTGATACGCAGTATTTT. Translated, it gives CASSPRLPGQGDTQYF.

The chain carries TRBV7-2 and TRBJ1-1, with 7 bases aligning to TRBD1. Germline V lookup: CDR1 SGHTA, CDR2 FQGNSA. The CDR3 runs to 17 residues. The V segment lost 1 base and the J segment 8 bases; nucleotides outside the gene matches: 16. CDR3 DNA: TGTGCCAGCAGCTTAGAGGGATTGGGGACAGTCCTTAGGGAAGCTTTCTTT. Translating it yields CASSLEGLGTVLREAFF.

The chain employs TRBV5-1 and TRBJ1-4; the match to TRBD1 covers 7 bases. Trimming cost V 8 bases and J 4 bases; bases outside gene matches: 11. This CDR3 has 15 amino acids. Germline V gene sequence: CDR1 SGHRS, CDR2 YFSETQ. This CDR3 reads CASKNTGVNNEKLFF. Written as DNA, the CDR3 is TGCGCCAGTAAGAATACAGGGGTAAATAATGAAAAACTGTTTTTT.